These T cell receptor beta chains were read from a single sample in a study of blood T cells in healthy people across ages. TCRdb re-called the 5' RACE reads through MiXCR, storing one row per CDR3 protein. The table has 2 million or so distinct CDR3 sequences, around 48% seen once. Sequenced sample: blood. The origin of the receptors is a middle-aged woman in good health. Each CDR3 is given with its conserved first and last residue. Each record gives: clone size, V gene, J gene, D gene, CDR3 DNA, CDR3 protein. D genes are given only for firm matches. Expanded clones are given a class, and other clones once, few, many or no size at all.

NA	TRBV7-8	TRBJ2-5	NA	TGTGCCAGCAGCATCCTCCCGGGGAAGGAGCGGGAGACCCAGTACTTC	CASSILPGKERETQYF
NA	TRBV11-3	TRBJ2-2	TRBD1	TGTGCCAGCAGCAGGGACAGGGGAAGAACCGGGGAGCTGTTTTTT	CASSRDRGRTGELFF
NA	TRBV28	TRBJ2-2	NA	TGTGCCAGCAGTTTAATACGGGGGGCTTCTTACGGGGAGCTGTTTTTT	CASSLIRGASYGELFF
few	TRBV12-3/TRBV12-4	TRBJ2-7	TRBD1	TGTGCCAGCAGTTCCGGGACAGGGTACGACGAGCAGTACTTC	CASSSGTGYDEQYF
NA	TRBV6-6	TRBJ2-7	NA	TGTGCCAGCCTAAGGGGGGGTACAAACAATGAGCAGTACTTC	CASLRGGTNNEQYF
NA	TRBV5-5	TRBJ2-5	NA	TGTGCCAGCAGCTTGGCGAGGTATAGAGAGACCCAGTACTTC	CASSLARYRETQYF
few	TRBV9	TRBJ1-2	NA	TGTGCCAGCAGCGTAGACGGCAAGCCTTATGGCTACACCTTC	CASSVDGKPYGYTF
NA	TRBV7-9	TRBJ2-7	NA	TGTGCCAGCAGCTTACCGGAGGGATACGAGCAGTACTTC	CASSLPEGYEQYF
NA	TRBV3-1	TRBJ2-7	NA	TGTGCCAGCAGCCATGGGACTGGCCCCGTGTACGAGCAGTACTTC	CASSHGTGPVYEQYF
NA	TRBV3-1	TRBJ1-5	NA	TGTGCCAGCAGCCAAGAGGGGGGACTTTTAAGCAATCAGCCCCAGCATTTT	CASSQEGGLLSNQPQHF
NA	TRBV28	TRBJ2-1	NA	TGTGCCAGCAGAAGAGGGACCTTATTCGGGAATGAGCAGTTCTTC	CASRRGTLFGNEQFF
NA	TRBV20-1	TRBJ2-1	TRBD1	TGCAGTGCTGATGACAGGGGCCACTACAATGAGCAGTTCTTC	CSADDRGHYNEQFF
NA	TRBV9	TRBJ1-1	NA	TGTGCCAGCAGCGTAGGAGTAGGGGTAATGAACACTGAAGCTTTCTTT	CASSVGVGVMNTEAFF
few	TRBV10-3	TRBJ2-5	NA	TGTGCCATCAGTGGAATGGGACCCCAAGAGACCCAGTACTTC	CAISGMGPQETQYF
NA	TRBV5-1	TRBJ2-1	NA	TGCGCCAGCAGTTCGGCCTGGGCGGACCAGGTCAGGAATGAGCAGTTCTTC	CASSSAWADQVRNEQFF
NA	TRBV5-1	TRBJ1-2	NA	TGCGCCAGCAGCTTGACTGTAGACTATGGCTACACCTTC	CASSLTVDYGYTF
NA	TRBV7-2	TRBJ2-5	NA	TGTGCCAGCAGCTTAGTCGGCGGGGAGTGGGGAGAGACCCAGTACTTC	CASSLVGGEWGETQYF
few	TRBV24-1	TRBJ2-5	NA	TGTGCCACCAGTGATTTGTCGGAGACCCAGTACTTC	CATSDLSETQYF